Listed here is a single TCR beta chain. Primers included in the PCR were 60 Vbeta and 13 Jbeta primers. The data were produced by immunoSEQ multiplex PCR, yet TCRdb's version contains in-frame clones alone and is incomplete. The table has more than 150,000 clones, approximately 85% seen once. The entry originates in a study of cytomegalovirus exposure and HLA in healthy donors. Trimming took off 2 bases at V and 4 bases at J, with 6 bases between the two ends. CDR3 size: 14 residues. Germline V gene data show CDR1 as KGHSH and CDR2 as LQKENI. All the people who gave samples were healthy bone marrow donors.

The genes are TRBV18 and TRBJ1-6; D is unresolved. The clonotype originates from a man aged 18 to 29 in good health and CMV-seropositive. Sequenced material: PBMCs. The CDR3 coding sequence is TGTGCCAGCTCACCAGACACGTATAATTCACCCCTCCACTTT. Its translation: CASSPDTYNSPLHF.